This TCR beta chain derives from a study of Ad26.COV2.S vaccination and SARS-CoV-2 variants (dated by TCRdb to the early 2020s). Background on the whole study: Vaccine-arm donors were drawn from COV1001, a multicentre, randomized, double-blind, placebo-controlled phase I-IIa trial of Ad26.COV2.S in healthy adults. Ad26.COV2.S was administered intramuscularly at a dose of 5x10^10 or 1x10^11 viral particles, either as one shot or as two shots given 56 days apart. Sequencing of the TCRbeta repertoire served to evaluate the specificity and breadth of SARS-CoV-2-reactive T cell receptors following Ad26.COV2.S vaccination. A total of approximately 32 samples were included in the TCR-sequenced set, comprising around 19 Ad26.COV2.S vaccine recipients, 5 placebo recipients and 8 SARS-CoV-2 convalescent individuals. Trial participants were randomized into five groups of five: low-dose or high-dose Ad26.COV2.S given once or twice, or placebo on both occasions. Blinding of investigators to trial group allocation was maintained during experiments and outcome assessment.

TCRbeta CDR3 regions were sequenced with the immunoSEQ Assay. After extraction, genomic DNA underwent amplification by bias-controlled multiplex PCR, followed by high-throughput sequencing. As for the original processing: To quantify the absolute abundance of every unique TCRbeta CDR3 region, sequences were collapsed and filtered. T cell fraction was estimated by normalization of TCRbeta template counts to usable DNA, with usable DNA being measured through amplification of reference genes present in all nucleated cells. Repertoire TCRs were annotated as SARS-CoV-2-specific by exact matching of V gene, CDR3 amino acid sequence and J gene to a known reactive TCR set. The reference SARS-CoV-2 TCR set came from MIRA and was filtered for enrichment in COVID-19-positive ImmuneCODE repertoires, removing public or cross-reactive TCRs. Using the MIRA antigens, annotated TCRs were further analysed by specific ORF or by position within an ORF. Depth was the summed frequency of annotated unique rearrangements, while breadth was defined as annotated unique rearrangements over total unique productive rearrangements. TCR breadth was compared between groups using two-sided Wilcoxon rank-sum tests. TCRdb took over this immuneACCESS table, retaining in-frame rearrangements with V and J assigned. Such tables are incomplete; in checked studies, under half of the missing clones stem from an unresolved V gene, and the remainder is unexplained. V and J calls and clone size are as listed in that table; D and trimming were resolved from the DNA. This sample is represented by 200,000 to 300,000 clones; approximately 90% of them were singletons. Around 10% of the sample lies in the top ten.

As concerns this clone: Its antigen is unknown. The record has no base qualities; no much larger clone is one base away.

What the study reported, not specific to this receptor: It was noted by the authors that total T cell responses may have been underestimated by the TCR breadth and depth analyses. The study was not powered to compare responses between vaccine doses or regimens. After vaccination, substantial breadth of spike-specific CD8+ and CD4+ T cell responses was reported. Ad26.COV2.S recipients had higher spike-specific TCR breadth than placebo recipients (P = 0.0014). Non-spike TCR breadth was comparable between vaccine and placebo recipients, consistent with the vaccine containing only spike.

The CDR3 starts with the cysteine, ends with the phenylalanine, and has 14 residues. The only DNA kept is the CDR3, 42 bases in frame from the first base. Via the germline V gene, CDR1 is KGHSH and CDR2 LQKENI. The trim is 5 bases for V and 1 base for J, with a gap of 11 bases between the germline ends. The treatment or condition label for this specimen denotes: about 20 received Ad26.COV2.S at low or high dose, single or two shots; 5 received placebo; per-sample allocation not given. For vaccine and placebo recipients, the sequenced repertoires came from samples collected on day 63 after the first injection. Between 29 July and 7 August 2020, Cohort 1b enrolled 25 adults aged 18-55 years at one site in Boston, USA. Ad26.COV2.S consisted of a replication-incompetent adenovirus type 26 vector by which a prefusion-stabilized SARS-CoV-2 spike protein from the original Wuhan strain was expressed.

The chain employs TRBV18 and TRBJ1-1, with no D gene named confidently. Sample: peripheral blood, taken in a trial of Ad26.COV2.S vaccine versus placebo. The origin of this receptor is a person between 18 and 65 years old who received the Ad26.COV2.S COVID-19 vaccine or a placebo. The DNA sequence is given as TGTGCCAGCTCAAGAGCACACAGGAACACTGAAGCTTTCTTT. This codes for CASSRAHRNTEAFF. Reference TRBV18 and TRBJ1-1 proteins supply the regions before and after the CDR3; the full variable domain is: NAGVMQNPRHLVRRRGQEARLRCSPMKGHSHVYWYRQLPEEGLKFMVYLQKENIIDESGMPKERFSAEFPKEGPSILRIQQVVRGDSAAYFCASSRAHRNTEAFFGQGTRLTVV.